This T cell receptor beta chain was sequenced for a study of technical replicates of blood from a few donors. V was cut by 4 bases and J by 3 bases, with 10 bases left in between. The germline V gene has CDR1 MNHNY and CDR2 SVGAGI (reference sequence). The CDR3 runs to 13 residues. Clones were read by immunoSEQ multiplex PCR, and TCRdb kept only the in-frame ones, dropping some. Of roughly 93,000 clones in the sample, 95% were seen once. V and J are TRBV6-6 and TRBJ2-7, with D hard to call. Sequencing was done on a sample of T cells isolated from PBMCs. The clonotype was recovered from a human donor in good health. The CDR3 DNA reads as TGTGCCAGCAGTTCGAGAGAGGTCTACGAGCAGTACTTC. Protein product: CASSSREVYEQYF.